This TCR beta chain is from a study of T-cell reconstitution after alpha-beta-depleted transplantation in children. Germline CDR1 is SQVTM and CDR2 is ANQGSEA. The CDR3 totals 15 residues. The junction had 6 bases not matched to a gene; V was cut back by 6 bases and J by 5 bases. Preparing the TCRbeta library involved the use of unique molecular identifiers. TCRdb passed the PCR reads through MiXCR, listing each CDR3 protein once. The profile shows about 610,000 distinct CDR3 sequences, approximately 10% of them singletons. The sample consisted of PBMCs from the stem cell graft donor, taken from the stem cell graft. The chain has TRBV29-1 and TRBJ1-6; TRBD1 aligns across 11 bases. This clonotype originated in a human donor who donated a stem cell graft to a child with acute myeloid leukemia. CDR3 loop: CSVRTGGFNNSPLHF. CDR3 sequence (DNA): TGCAGCGTGCGGACAGGGGGCTTTAATAATTCACCCCTCCACTTT.